These 9 T cell receptor beta chains were all obtained from the same sample, sequenced in a study of shared clonotypes between healthy human individuals. Sequencing used immunoSEQ multiplex PCR; TCRdb keeps in-frame clones, though not all of them. The table lists under 1,900,000 clones, 97% to 99% of them singletons. What was sequenced was naive CD4+ T cells sorted from blood. Subset in this sample: CD45RA+ positively selected. The receptors stem from a man aged 30-40 years in good health.

The V gene is TRBV18, the J gene TRBJ2-5; 8 bases line up with TRBD1. Per germline, CDR1 KGHSH and CDR2 LQKENI. V lost 4 bases and J lost 0; bases outside the gene matches: 1. This CDR3 has 14 amino acids. CDR3 region: CASSRDRNQETQYF. In DNA form, the CDR3 reads TGTGCCAGCTCACGGGACAGGAACCAAGAGACCCAGTACTTC.

This clone appeared a single time. This chain uses TRBV15 with TRBJ2-5, with 8 bases matching TRBD1. Germline values: CDR1 LNHNV, CDR2 YYDKDF (reference sequence). CDR3 length: 16 amino acids. With V trimmed by 0 bases and J by 3 bases, 6 bases remained unmatched. CDR3 nucleotides: TGTGCCACCAGCAGAGATTCCGGGACAGGAGAAGAGACCCAGTACTTC. This translates into CATSRDSGTGEETQYF.

In regard to this clone: The sample contains more than one DNA sequence encoding this CDR3. The chain carries TRBV20-1 and TRBJ1-1; tentative D call: TRBD1 (6 bases). Germline V gene data show CDR1 as DFQATT and CDR2 as SNEGSKA (reference sequence). This CDR3 has 11 residues. The CDR3 DNA is TGCAGCGCAGGGGTGAACACTGAAGCTTTCTTT. It codes for CSAGVNTEAFF.

The CDR3 is CASSLRTAQETQYF. The CDR3 nucleotides read TGTGCCAGCAGTCTTCGGACAGCCCAAGAGACCCAGTACTTC. This chain links TRBV2 with TRBJ2-5; possibly TRBD1 for D (6 bases). The germline V gene encodes CDR1 SNHLY and CDR2 FYNNEI. V lost 5 bases and J 1 base, leaving 11 bases between the germline ends. The CDR3 is 14 residues long. The whole variable domain, filled in from reference TRBV2 and TRBJ2-5, reads EPEVTQTPSHQVTQMGQEVILRCVPISNHLYFYWYRQILGQKVEFLVSFYNNEISEKSEIFDDQFSVERPDGSNFTLKIRSTKLEDSAMYFCASSLRTAQETQYFGPGTRLLVL.

CDR3 in amino acids: CASSASQGIGEQYF. The CDR3 DNA reads TGCGCCAGCAGCGCTTCTCAGGGTATCGGCGAGCAGTACTTC. The rearrangement links TRBV10-2 to TRBJ2-7; D may be TRBD1 (5 bases). Between the trimmed V and J ends, which lost 6 bases and 6 bases, there was a span of 18 bases. The CDR3 totals 14 residues. Germline V gene lookup returns CDR1 WSHSY and CDR2 SAAADI.

The chain combines TRBV7-9 with TRBJ2-3; D remains unclear. Germline-derived CDR1 and CDR2 are SEHNR and FQNEAQ (reference sequence). This CDR3 is built from 15 residues. V lost 0 bases to trimming and J lost 5 bases, with 12 bases between them. This CDR3 is CASSLARKVEDTQYF. CDR3 coding DNA: TGTGCCAGCAGCTTAGCGAGGAAAGTCGAAGATACGCAGTATTTT.

The chain couples TRBV5-4 to TRBJ2-5; D gene ambiguous. Germline CDR1 is SGHNT and CDR2 is YYREEE (reference sequence). The CDR3 is 13 amino acids. The V and J ends lost 1 base and 5 bases respectively, with 9 bases between them. CDR3 DNA: TGTGCCAGCAGCTTGACTACGATCGAGACCCAGTACTTC. Protein: CASSLTTIETQYF.

J is TRBJ2-7 and V is TRBV28; 13 nucleotides align to TRBD2. Trimming took 6 bases from V and 7 from J; bases not matched to a gene: 12. Germline lookup yields CDR1 MDHEN and CDR2 SYDVKM. The CDR3 extends over 16 amino acids. The CDR3 DNA reads TGTGCCAGCAGGCCGACCGGGACTAGCGGGACTGGAGAGCAGTACTTC. Residues: CASRPTGTSGTGEQYF.

This clone came up once. The chain links TRBV29-1 to TRBJ2-7; TRBD2 agrees at 7 bases. Losses at the gene ends were 5 bases for V and 7 bases for J; bases not matched to a gene: 5. This CDR3 spans 11 amino acids. Germline CDR1 SQVTM, CDR2 ANQGSEA. CDR3 DNA sequence: TGCAGCGTTTTTTTGCGGGGGGAGCAGTACTTC. Translating gives CSVFLRGEQYF.